Listed below are T cell receptor beta chains from one sample, sequenced in a study of cytomegalovirus exposure and HLA in healthy donors. The assay was immunoSEQ multiplex PCR, and TCRdb's table has in-frame clones only and misses some. This table has about 190,000 clones, 79% appearing once. The sequencing sample was made of PBMCs. Receptors originate from a woman younger than 30 in good health and CMV-seronegative. Both conserved end residues are part of each CDR3. A D gene is named only where the DNA matches it firmly. Where a row states a size, it is once, few, many or the class of an expanded clone; other rows omit it.

DNA	CDR3	V	J	size	D
TGTGCCAGCAGAAAGACTAGTCCCGACACCGGGGAGCTGTTTTTT	CASRKTSPDTGELFF	TRBV2	TRBJ2-2	NA	NA
TGTGCCAGCAGGGGGGACAGCAGCAACTATGGCTACACCTTC	CASRGDSSNYGYTF	TRBV2	TRBJ1-2	NA	TRBD1
TGTGCCAGCAGTAGACAGGGGGGCCGCAATAGCTATGGCTACACCTTC	CASSRQGGRNSYGYTF	TRBV27	TRBJ1-2	NA	TRBD1
TGTGCCAGCAGCTTGGAACCGACACACATTCTCCACTTT	CASSLEPTHILHF	TRBV5-4	TRBJ1-6	NA	NA
TGTGCCAGCAGCGTAGGAGCGGGAGGGTGGATGGAGACCCAGTACTTC	CASSVGAGGWMETQYF	TRBV9	TRBJ2-5	NA	TRBD2
TGTGCCAGCAGTTCCGTTCCGGGGACTGAAGCTTTCTTT	CASSSVPGTEAFF	TRBV27	TRBJ1-1	NA	NA
TGTGCCAGCAGCCCACCCTACCTCACAGGGGACAATGAGCAGTTCTTC	CASSPPYLTGDNEQFF	TRBV16	TRBJ2-1	NA	TRBD1
TGTGCCAGCAGCACTCGGAGGGGGACAGGCTACGAGCAGTACTTC	CASSTRRGTGYEQYF	TRBV9	TRBJ2-7	NA	TRBD1
TGTGCCAGCAGCTTAAGGGGCTCTCAGCCCCAGCATTTT	CASSLRGSQPQHF	TRBV9	TRBJ1-5	NA	NA
TGTGCCACTACTTTGACAGGGGAGGGCTATGGCTACACCTTC	CATTLTGEGYGYTF	TRBV28	TRBJ1-2	NA	TRBD1
TGTGCCAGCAGCACCCGGGACATTAACAATAGCTATGGCTACACCTTC	CASSTRDINNSYGYTF	TRBV11-3	TRBJ1-2	NA	NA
TGTGCCAGCAGCAGGCGACAGTCCGGAAACACCATATATTTT	CASSRRQSGNTIYF	TRBV7-2	TRBJ1-3	NA	NA
TGTGCCAGCAGTTACTCGGCCGACAGGGAGCAGTTCTTC	CASSYSADREQFF	TRBV6-6	TRBJ2-1	NA	NA
TGTGCCAGCAGCCAGGGACAACTTAATGAAAAACTGTTTTTT	CASSQGQLNEKLFF	TRBV7-2	TRBJ1-4	NA	NA
TGTGCCAGCAGTGAATATAGGACAGCCTACACTGAAGCTTTCTTT	CASSEYRTAYTEAFF	TRBV6-1	TRBJ1-1	few	NA
TGTGCCAGCACCCCCCGGGGTTTTCAGCCCCAGCATTTT	CASTPRGFQPQHF	TRBV28	TRBJ1-5	NA	NA
TGTGCCAGCAGCCGGACTCAAGAGACCCAGTACTTC	CASSRTQETQYF	TRBV6-5	TRBJ2-5	NA	NA
TGTGCCAGCAGCTTGGGGACAGGGGCCCCGGAGGGCTACACCTTC	CASSLGTGAPEGYTF	TRBV5-4	TRBJ1-2	NA	TRBD1
TGTGCCATCAGTGAAGGGACAGGGGATGGGGCCCAGCATTTT	CAISEGTGDGAQHF	TRBV10-3	TRBJ1-5	once	TRBD1
TGTGCCAGCACCCTTTCCGGGACAGGGATAGTTCAGCCCCAGCATTTT	CASTLSGTGIVQPQHF	TRBV28	TRBJ1-5	NA	TRBD1
TGCAGCGTTGAGGATCTTGGCGGGGGGGCACCGGGTGAGCAGTTCTTC	CSVEDLGGGAPGEQFF	TRBV29-1	TRBJ2-1	NA	TRBD2
TGTGCCAGCAGCTTCCCCGGGACAGAAGATGAAAAACTGTTTTTT	CASSFPGTEDEKLFF	TRBV5-4	TRBJ1-4	NA	TRBD1
TGTGCCAGCAGTTTAATCCCCCGGTCCTACGAGCAGTACTTC	CASSLIPRSYEQYF	TRBV27	TRBJ2-7	once	NA
TGTGCCAGCAGTGAGGGCAGCGGGGAATTTGATGAGCAGTATTTC	CASSEGSGEFDEQYF	TRBV6-1	TRBJ2-7	NA	TRBD2
TGTGCCAGCAGTGAGGTAGGGGGTGAGCAGTTCTTC	CASSEVGGEQFF	TRBV6-1	TRBJ2-1	NA	NA
TGTGCCAGCAGAAAACCGGGACAGGGGAACAATGAGCAGTTCTTC	CASRKPGQGNNEQFF	TRBV6-1	TRBJ2-1	NA	TRBD1
TGTGCCAGCTCACCACGTAGGACAGGGGAAGAGACCCAGTACTTC	CASSPRRTGEETQYF	TRBV18	TRBJ2-5	NA	TRBD1
TGCAGCGTTGAGGCAGGGTCTCCCAGGACTTTCTTT	CSVEAGSPRTFF	TRBV29-1	TRBJ1-1	once	NA
TGTGCCAGCAGGGGGGACAGGGGAGACACTGAAGCTTTCTTT	CASRGDRGDTEAFF	TRBV28	TRBJ1-1	NA	TRBD1
TGTGCCAGCAGCTTAACGGGAGCTGAGACCCAGTACTTC	CASSLTGAETQYF	TRBV7-2	TRBJ2-5	NA	NA
TGTGCCAGCAGCTTGGCCCAGGGGACCCCTTTCGAGCAGTACTTC	CASSLAQGTPFEQYF	TRBV5-8	TRBJ2-7	NA	NA
TGTGCCAGCAGGATGGGGGCGAGCACTGAAGCTTTCTTT	CASRMGASTEAFF	TRBV27	TRBJ1-1	NA	NA
TGTGCCAGCAGGGGACTAGCGGGAGGTAGCTCCTACGAGCAGTACTTC	CASRGLAGGSSYEQYF	TRBV2	TRBJ2-7	NA	TRBD2
TGTGCCAGTAGGCCCTACGCGGGAGAACAGCCCCAGCATTTT	CASRPYAGEQPQHF	TRBV19	TRBJ1-5	few	NA
TGTGCCAGTAGTTCGCCCGGGGGGGCTAGAAACACCATATATTTT	CASSSPGGARNTIYF	TRBV19	TRBJ1-3	NA	NA
TGTGCCAGCTCATACCCGGGGGGGGACGAGCAGTACTTC	CASSYPGGDEQYF	TRBV18	TRBJ2-7	NA	TRBD2
TGTGCCAGCGCTGCAGGGAATAGCAATCAGCCCCAGCATTTT	CASAAGNSNQPQHF	TRBV6-6	TRBJ1-5	once	NA
TGCAGCGTTCTCTGGCCTAGCGGGAGGAATGAGCAGTTCTTC	CSVLWPSGRNEQFF	TRBV29-1	TRBJ2-1	NA	TRBD2
TGTGCCAGCAGCGTAACAGGAGCGTCCTACAATGAGCAGTTCTTC	CASSVTGASYNEQFF	TRBV7-3	TRBJ2-1	NA	NA
TGTGCCAGCAGCTTAGGGCAGGGCGGATACGAGCAGTACTTC	CASSLGQGGYEQYF	TRBV11-2	TRBJ2-7	NA	NA
TGCAGCGTCGGAGCCGCAGATACGCAGTATTTT	CSVGAADTQYF	TRBV29-1	TRBJ2-3	NA	NA
TGTTCCAGTAGCGTGGGAACTAGCGGGGTTAACAATGAGCAGTTCTTC	CSSSVGTSGVNNEQFF	TRBV7-9	TRBJ2-1	once	TRBD2
TGTGCCAGCAGCTTACGAGGGAACACCGGGGAGCTGTTTTTT	CASSLRGNTGELFF	TRBV7-9	TRBJ2-2	NA	NA
TGCGCCAGCAGTGAGTCTGGTCTCGTCGCCCTATATAATTCACCCCTCCACTTT	CASSESGLVALYNSPLHF	TRBV10-2	TRBJ1-6	once	NA
TGCGCCAGCAGCTTGGCTCTGACACCTAACACCGGGGAGCTGTTTTTT	CASSLALTPNTGELFF	TRBV5-1	TRBJ2-2	NA	NA
TGTGCCTGGAGGGCAGGGCGGGATACGCAGTATTTT	CAWRAGRDTQYF	TRBV30	TRBJ2-3	NA	NA
TGTGCCAGCATCCCTGGTCAGTCTTATGAAAAACTGTTTTTT	CASIPGQSYEKLFF	TRBV28	TRBJ1-4	NA	NA